This is a list of T cell receptor beta chains from one sample in a study of blood T cell repertoires in COVID-19. TCRdb keeps only in-frame clones here, not all; method: immunoSEQ multiplex PCR. Of 250,000 to 350,000 clones listed, more than 80% are singletons. Sequenced input: peripheral blood. The receptors were sampled from a woman aged 45-59 years with COVID-19, enrolled during active disease. Each CDR3 is given with its conserved first and last residue. A D gene is named only where the DNA matches it firmly. For some rows the clone size is stated as once, few or many, or as a class when expanded; others skip it.

j_call,d_call,v_call,clone_size,cdr3_nt,cdr3_aa
TRBJ2-1,.,TRBV12-3/TRBV12-4,.,TGTGCCAGCAGTTTACGGGAAGAGCAGTTCTTC,CASSLREEQFF
TRBJ1-1,.,TRBV6-5,few,TGTGCCAGCAGGAGGAGTATGAACACTGAAGCTTTCTTT,CASRRSMNTEAFF
TRBJ1-2,TRBD1,TRBV30,.,TGTGCCTGGGTACAGGGGGCCTACTATGGCTACACCTTC,CAWVQGAYYGYTF
TRBJ2-1,TRBD2,TRBV9,.,TGTGCCAGCAGCGTAGATGGGACTAGCGGGAGTCAGTTCTTC,CASSVDGTSGSQFF
TRBJ2-3,TRBD2,TRBV30,.,TGTGCCTGGAGTGCCGGGAGGAGGGATACGCAGTATTTT,CAWSAGRRDTQYF
TRBJ2-3,.,TRBV29-1,.,TGCAGCGTACTCACTAGCATACTGGGGGATACGCAGTATTTT,CSVLTSILGDTQYF
TRBJ1-6,.,TRBV7-6,.,TGTGCCAGCAGCTTTCAAGGCCGGGGGTCACCCCTCCACTTT,CASSFQGRGSPLHF
TRBJ2-7,TRBD2,TRBV30,.,TGTGCCTGGGATTTAGCGGGGAGCTCCTACGAGCAGTACTTC,CAWDLAGSSYEQYF
TRBJ2-1,TRBD2,TRBV10-1,.,TGCGCCAGCAAACAATCGGACGGGAGGGGTGCGGGAAATGAGCAGTTCTTC,CASKQSDGRGAGNEQFF
TRBJ2-7,TRBD1,TRBV19,few,TGTGCCAGTAGTACCCCCGGGACAGGGACCTACGAGCAGTACTTC,CASSTPGTGTYEQYF
TRBJ1-1,TRBD1,TRBV27,.,TGTGCCAGCAGTCCAAGACAGGGGGTCACTGAAGCTTTCTTT,CASSPRQGVTEAFF
TRBJ1-2,TRBD1,TRBV7-3,.,TGTGCCAGCAGTACCGGGACAGGGAACTATGGCTACACCTTC,CASSTGTGNYGYTF
TRBJ1-4,.,TRBV19,.,TGTGCCAGTAGTAACACAGATAATGAAAAACTGTTTTTT,CASSNTDNEKLFF
TRBJ2-7,.,TRBV12-5,.,TGTGCTAGTGGAATGGACGGGAGCTCCTACGAGCAGTACTTC,CASGMDGSSYEQYF
TRBJ1-1,.,TRBV10-3,.,TGTGCCATCAGGATACAGGTGAACACTGAAGCTTTCTTT,CAIRIQVNTEAFF
TRBJ2-1,TRBD2,TRBV7-9,.,TGTGCCAGCAGCTTAGCGTTAGCGGGAGGGACCAATGAGCAGTTCTTC,CASSLALAGGTNEQFF
TRBJ2-1,TRBD2,TRBV5-4,.,TGTGCCAGCAGCTTGGGGGGACTAGCGGGCGACAATGAGCAGTTCTTC,CASSLGGLAGDNEQFF
TRBJ1-6,.,TRBV30,few,TGTGCCTGGAGTGTATCTCCCCTACGTTATAATTCACCCCTCCACTTT,CAWSVSPLRYNSPLHF
TRBJ1-1,.,TRBV7-9,once,TGTGCCAGCAGCTTATGGGCCGAGATGAACACTGAAGCTTTCTTT,CASSLWAEMNTEAFF
TRBJ1-2,.,TRBV24-1,.,TGTGCCACCAGTGATTTAGAGCATGGCTACACCTTC,CATSDLEHGYTF
TRBJ1-1,.,TRBV28,once,TGTGCCAGCAGACGAGAAAGACAGCTTGTAACGAACACTGAAGCTTTCTTT,CASRRERQLVTNTEAFF
TRBJ2-3,TRBD2,TRBV5-5,.,TGTGCCAGCAGCCCGGGGGGGATGATAGATACGCAGTATTTT,CASSPGGMIDTQYF
TRBJ1-5,.,TRBV2,.,TGTGCCAGCAGCGGCCAGGGTATTGGCAATCAGCCCCAGCATTTT,CASSGQGIGNQPQHF
TRBJ2-6,.,TRBV27,.,TGTGCCACCTCATTACGGGGGATCCTTACTGGGGCCAACGTCCTGACTTTC,CATSLRGILTGANVLTF
TRBJ2-2,TRBD2,TRBV4-2,.,TGTGCCAGCAGCCGGGGGGACCGGGAGGGCTCCGGGGAGCTGTTTTTT,CASSRGDREGSGELFF
TRBJ1-3,.,TRBV18,.,TGTGCCAGCTCCGAGACAGCGAGCTCTGGAAACACCATATATTTT,CASSETASSGNTIYF
TRBJ2-7,TRBD1,TRBV6-5,.,TGTGCCAGCAGCAGACAGGGGTACGAGCAGTACTTC,CASSRQGYEQYF
TRBJ2-1,.,TRBV7-9,.,TGTGCCAGCAGCTTAGAGGCTAGTAGGAATGAGCAGTTCTTC,CASSLEASRNEQFF
TRBJ1-4,TRBD1,TRBV4-2,.,TGTGCCAGCAGCCAAGATCTTCCAGGGGGTCAGGAAAAACTGTTTTTT,CASSQDLPGGQEKLFF
TRBJ1-2,TRBD1,TRBV3-1/TRBV3-2,.,TGTGCCAGCAGCCAAGATATCACAGGGGGCACTTATGGCTACACCTTC,CASSQDITGGTYGYTF
TRBJ2-6,.,TRBV7-8,.,TGTGCCAGCAGCTTAATCCCAGGAAAGGTCTCTGGGGCCAACGTCCTGACTTTC,CASSLIPGKVSGANVLTF
TRBJ1-2,.,TRBV9,.,TGTGCCAGCAGCGTTGACAGCCTTCAAATCTATGGCTACACCTTC,CASSVDSLQIYGYTF
TRBJ2-3,.,TRBV24-1,.,TGTGCCACCAGTGACCCGAGCACAGATACGCAGTATTTT,CATSDPSTDTQYF
TRBJ2-1,TRBD2,TRBV19,.,TGTGCCAGTAGGTGGGCTAGCGGGACTTCAAAGAGCTCCTACAATGAGCAGTTCTTC,CASRWASGTSKSSYNEQFF
TRBJ1-1,.,TRBV9,few,TGTGCCAGCAGCCCTCGCGGGGGAGGGTTGGGCACTGAAGCTTTCTTT,CASSPRGGGLGTEAFF
TRBJ2-7,.,TRBV3-1/TRBV3-2,.,TGTGCCAGCAGCCTGGGCGCCCAGGCAGTATACGAGCAGTACTTC,CASSLGAQAVYEQYF